The 2 T cell receptor beta chains listed next were all sequenced from one sample in a study of blood T cell repertoires in COVID-19. Only in-frame clones appear in the TCRdb table, and some are missing; sequencing was by immunoSEQ multiplex PCR. The profile shows under 350,000 clones, about nine tenths of them singletons. Sequenced input: PBMCs or T cells enriched from blood (not recorded which). Receptor source: a woman in her thirties or forties who had recovered from COVID-19.

The J gene is TRBJ1-2, the V gene TRBV6-5, with D unclear. V gave up 7 bases and J gave up 8 bases, with 17 bases separating them. The CDR3 is 13 amino acids. Germline V gene data show CDR1 as MNHEY and CDR2 as SVGAGI. Here the CDR3 reads CASTKPGTSGYTF. CDR3 sequence (DNA): TGTGCCAGCACCAAACCAGGAACGTCGGGCTACACCTTC.

The chain combines TRBV9 with TRBJ1-3; 7 bases agree with TRBD1. J gave up 4 bases and V 2 bases, and 15 bases lay outside the gene matches. Germline V gives CDR1 SGDLS, CDR2 YYNGEE. The CDR3 has 18 residues. The CDR3 spells CASSVGTSTGSPGNTIYF. CDR3 DNA: TGTGCCAGCAGCGTCGGCACCTCGACAGGGTCCCCCGGAAACACCATATATTTT.